These T cell receptor beta chains were read from a single sample in a study of OX40 agonist ivuxolimab in advanced cancers. The repertoire was sequenced with immunoSEQ multiplex PCR; TCRdb's copy has only in-frame clones and lacks some. The table records roughly 70,000 clones, around 90% of them present only once. Sequencing used CD4+ or CD8+ T cells sorted from blood, obtained in a trial of the OX40 agonist ivuxolimab. Every receptor here comes from an adult with an advanced solid tumor such as melanoma, head and neck, liver or kidney cancer. Each CDR3 is given with its conserved first and last residue. The D gene is left open where the match is weak. Size values are once, few and many counts, or a class for expanded clones, and some rows have none.

v_call: TRBV7-3
d_call: TRBD2
clone_size: NA
j_call: TRBJ2-3
cdr3_aa: CASSRTGGSADTQYF
cdr3_nt: TGTGCCAGCAGCCGAACTGGCGGGAGCGCAGATACGCAGTATTTT

v_call: TRBV5-8
d_call: TRBD1
clone_size: NA
j_call: TRBJ1-1
cdr3_aa: CASSSGTGVGTEAFF
cdr3_nt: TGTGCCAGCAGCTCCGGGACAGGGGTGGGCACTGAAGCTTTCTTT

v_call: TRBV7-2
d_call: NA
clone_size: NA
j_call: TRBJ1-1
cdr3_aa: CASSKYTGLEAFF
cdr3_nt: TGTGCCAGCAGCAAGTACACAGGCCTTGAAGCTTTCTTT

v_call: TRBV15
d_call: NA
clone_size: NA
j_call: TRBJ2-5
cdr3_aa: CATSRERQIGQETQYF
cdr3_nt: TGTGCCACCAGCAGAGAACGTCAAATTGGGCAAGAGACCCAGTACTTC

v_call: TRBV5-8
d_call: NA
clone_size: NA
j_call: TRBJ1-1
cdr3_aa: CASSLGQIDTEAFF
cdr3_nt: TGTGCCAGCAGCTTGGGACAGATCGACACTGAAGCTTTCTTT

v_call: TRBV7-3
d_call: NA
clone_size: NA
j_call: TRBJ2-5
cdr3_aa: CASSLNAGVQETQYF
cdr3_nt: TGTGCCAGCAGCTTAAATGCAGGCGTCCAAGAGACCCAGTACTTC

v_call: TRBV19
d_call: NA
clone_size: once
j_call: TRBJ2-2
cdr3_aa: CASSLPRGLTGELFF
cdr3_nt: TGTGCCAGTAGTCTCCCGAGGGGTTTGACCGGGGAGCTGTTTTTT

v_call: TRBV2
d_call: NA
clone_size: few
j_call: TRBJ1-1
cdr3_aa: CASTPSGVQAFF
cdr3_nt: TGTGCCAGCACTCCTTCGGGGGTCCAAGCTTTCTTT

v_call: TRBV12-5
d_call: NA
clone_size: once
j_call: TRBJ1-1
cdr3_aa: CASVLGVVAEAFF
cdr3_nt: TGTGCTAGTGTCCTGGGCGTGGTTGCTGAAGCTTTCTTT

v_call: TRBV4-1
d_call: NA
clone_size: NA
j_call: TRBJ2-3
cdr3_aa: CASSQGSGSGTDTQYF
cdr3_nt: TGCGCCAGCAGCCAGGGGAGCGGGTCTGGCACAGATACGCAGTATTTT

v_call: TRBV18
d_call: NA
clone_size: NA
j_call: TRBJ2-1
cdr3_aa: CASSESIVTGTNEQFF
cdr3_nt: TGTGCCAGCTCAGAGTCCATTGTCACGGGTACAAATGAGCAGTTCTTC

v_call: TRBV5-6
d_call: TRBD1
clone_size: NA
j_call: TRBJ1-5
cdr3_aa: CAPNRGQGNQPQHF
cdr3_nt: TGTGCCCCAAACAGGGGGCAAGGCAATCAGCCCCAGCATTTT

v_call: TRBV5-1
d_call: NA
clone_size: NA
j_call: TRBJ2-5
cdr3_aa: CASSLDPGKETQYF
cdr3_nt: TGCGCCAGCAGCTTGGACCCAGGGAAAGAGACCCAGTACTTC

v_call: TRBV4-1
d_call: TRBD1
clone_size: NA
j_call: TRBJ2-7
cdr3_aa: CASSPGRTGDGRGEQYF
cdr3_nt: TGCGCCAGCAGCCCAGGCAGGACAGGGGATGGGAGGGGGGAGCAGTACTTC

v_call: TRBV11-2
d_call: TRBD2
clone_size: NA
j_call: TRBJ2-7
cdr3_aa: CASSRVAGPTYEQYF
cdr3_nt: TGTGCCAGCAGTAGAGTAGCGGGCCCGACCTACGAGCAGTACTTC

v_call: TRBV19
d_call: TRBD1
clone_size: NA
j_call: TRBJ2-7
cdr3_aa: CASSKSPGQGTYEQYF
cdr3_nt: TGTGCCAGTAGTAAAAGTCCGGGACAGGGCACCTACGAGCAGTACTTC

v_call: TRBV7-2
d_call: NA
clone_size: NA
j_call: TRBJ2-3
cdr3_aa: CASSSPLRAASTDTQYF
cdr3_nt: TGTGCCAGCAGCTCCCCCCTACGGGCGGCGAGCACAGATACGCAGTATTTT

v_call: TRBV2
d_call: TRBD1
clone_size: NA
j_call: TRBJ1-4
cdr3_aa: CASSERGGGTNEKLFF
cdr3_nt: TGTGCCAGCAGTGAACGAGGGGGCGGAACCAATGAAAAACTGTTTTTT

v_call: TRBV7-2
d_call: TRBD2
clone_size: NA
j_call: TRBJ2-1
cdr3_aa: CASSSGTSYYNEQFF
cdr3_nt: TGTGCCAGCAGCTCCGGGACTAGCTACTACAATGAGCAGTTCTTC

v_call: TRBV11-3
d_call: NA
clone_size: NA
j_call: TRBJ1-1
cdr3_aa: CASSSGEGTEAFF
cdr3_nt: TGTGCCAGCAGCTCAGGTGAGGGGACTGAAGCTTTCTTT

v_call: TRBV15
d_call: NA
clone_size: NA
j_call: TRBJ2-6
cdr3_aa: CATSPSGGIAGANVLTF
cdr3_nt: TGTGCCACCAGCCCCTCAGGGGGGATAGCTGGGGCCAACGTCCTGACTTTC

v_call: TRBV19
d_call: NA
clone_size: once
j_call: TRBJ1-3
cdr3_aa: CASSTPTVLYF
cdr3_nt: TGTGCCAGTAGTACCCCGACAGTCCTATATTTT

v_call: TRBV4-1
d_call: TRBD2
clone_size: NA
j_call: TRBJ2-5
cdr3_aa: CASSQGTSGGAETQYF
cdr3_nt: TGCGCCAGCAGCCAGGGGACTAGCGGGGGGGCAGAGACCCAGTACTTC

v_call: TRBV5-1
d_call: TRBD1
clone_size: NA
j_call: TRBJ1-1
cdr3_aa: CASSNTGVTEAFF
cdr3_nt: TGCGCCAGCAGCAACACAGGGGTCACTGAAGCTTTCTTT

v_call: TRBV9
d_call: TRBD2
clone_size: NA
j_call: TRBJ2-7
cdr3_aa: CASSVGTSGNEQYF
cdr3_nt: TGTGCCAGCAGCGTTGGGACTAGCGGGAACGAGCAGTACTTC

v_call: TRBV5-1
d_call: TRBD2
clone_size: NA
j_call: TRBJ2-1
cdr3_aa: CASSLIAGAYNEQFF
cdr3_nt: TGCGCCAGCAGCTTGATCGCGGGGGCCTACAATGAGCAGTTCTTC

v_call: TRBV10-3
d_call: NA
clone_size: NA
j_call: TRBJ1-2
cdr3_aa: CATNPTRDYGYTF
cdr3_nt: TGTGCCACCAACCCGACGAGGGACTATGGCTACACCTTC

v_call: TRBV6-1
d_call: NA
clone_size: NA
j_call: TRBJ2-4
cdr3_aa: CASRREYIQYF
cdr3_nt: TGTGCCAGCAGGAGGGAATACATTCAGTACTTC

v_call: TRBV25-1
d_call: NA
clone_size: NA
j_call: TRBJ2-1
cdr3_aa: CASSEVGSWSYNEQFF
cdr3_nt: TGTGCCAGCAGTGAAGTCGGCAGTTGGTCCTACAATGAGCAGTTCTTC

v_call: TRBV28
d_call: NA
clone_size: NA
j_call: TRBJ1-5
cdr3_aa: CASSLADSVGQPQHF
cdr3_nt: TGTGCCAGCAGTTTAGCGGACAGCGTCGGTCAGCCCCAGCATTTT

v_call: TRBV5-1
d_call: NA
clone_size: NA
j_call: TRBJ2-4
cdr3_aa: CASSLGGAAKNIQYF
cdr3_nt: TGCGCCAGCAGCTTAGGGGGAGCGGCCAAAAACATTCAGTACTTC

v_call: TRBV27
d_call: NA
clone_size: once
j_call: TRBJ2-6
cdr3_aa: CASSRFGSGVAPGANVLTF
cdr3_nt: TGTGCCAGCAGCCGATTTGGGTCAGGGGTCGCCCCTGGGGCCAACGTCCTGACTTTC

v_call: TRBV5-1
d_call: NA
clone_size: NA
j_call: TRBJ1-1
cdr3_aa: CASSLAAALNTEAFF
cdr3_nt: TGCGCCAGCAGCTTGGCGGCGGCTCTGAACACTGAAGCTTTCTTT

v_call: TRBV2
d_call: NA
clone_size: few
j_call: TRBJ2-5
cdr3_aa: CASRQRQETQYF
cdr3_nt: TGTGCCAGCAGACAGCGGCAAGAGACCCAGTACTTC

v_call: TRBV10-3
d_call: NA
clone_size: NA
j_call: TRBJ1-5
cdr3_aa: CAISGNREANSNQPQHF
cdr3_nt: TGTGCCATCAGTGGAAACAGGGAGGCCAATAGCAATCAGCCCCAGCATTTT

v_call: TRBV4-3
d_call: TRBD1
clone_size: NA
j_call: TRBJ1-1
cdr3_aa: CASSNRGLVEAFF
cdr3_nt: TGCGCCAGCAGTAACAGGGGGCTGGTTGAAGCTTTCTTT

v_call: TRBV14
d_call: NA
clone_size: NA
j_call: TRBJ2-1
cdr3_aa: CASSQDFGRSYNEQFF
cdr3_nt: TGTGCCAGCAGCCAAGATTTCGGGCGCTCCTACAATGAGCAGTTCTTC

v_call: TRBV27
d_call: TRBD1
clone_size: NA
j_call: TRBJ2-7
cdr3_aa: CASSLTGQDSRYEQYF
cdr3_nt: TGTGCCAGCAGTTTAACGGGACAGGATTCGCGCTACGAGCAGTACTTC

v_call: TRBV6-5
d_call: NA
clone_size: NA
j_call: TRBJ2-5
cdr3_aa: CASSSTRWETQYF
cdr3_nt: TGTGCCAGCAGTTCCACCAGGTGGGAGACCCAGTACTTC

v_call: TRBV4-3
d_call: NA
clone_size: NA
j_call: TRBJ2-7
cdr3_aa: CASSQVTAGYPYEQYF
cdr3_nt: TGCGCCAGCAGCCAAGTAACGGCCGGGTATCCCTACGAGCAGTACTTC

v_call: TRBV7-7
d_call: TRBD2
clone_size: NA
j_call: TRBJ2-3
cdr3_aa: CASSPTGGIDTQYF
cdr3_nt: TGTGCCAGCAGTCCAACGGGAGGGATAGATACGCAGTATTTT

v_call: TRBV6-6
d_call: NA
clone_size: NA
j_call: TRBJ2-3
cdr3_aa: CASKMIARDTDTQYF
cdr3_nt: TGTGCCAGCAAGATGATAGCGAGGGACACAGATACGCAGTATTTT

v_call: TRBV6-1
d_call: NA
clone_size: NA
j_call: TRBJ2-1
cdr3_aa: CASSELPQTRSFF
cdr3_nt: TGTGCCAGCAGTGAACTACCTCAAACACGGTCGTTCTTC

v_call: TRBV21-1
d_call: NA
clone_size: NA
j_call: TRBJ2-7
cdr3_aa: CASSIRALGPLEQYF
cdr3_nt: TGTGCCAGCAGCATCCGGGCCCTAGGCCCCCTCGAGCAGTACTTC

v_call: TRBV7-6
d_call: TRBD1
clone_size: NA
j_call: TRBJ1-1
cdr3_aa: CASSFGQETFF
cdr3_nt: TGTGCCAGCAGCTTCGGACAGGAAACTTTCTTT

v_call: TRBV27
d_call: NA
clone_size: NA
j_call: TRBJ1-6
cdr3_aa: CASRPTENSPLHF
cdr3_nt: TGTGCCAGCAGGCCGACAGAGAATTCACCCCTCCACTTT

v_call: TRBV27
d_call: NA
clone_size: NA
j_call: TRBJ1-1
cdr3_aa: CASSLNGGGNTEAFF
cdr3_nt: TGTGCCAGCAGTTTAAACGGTGGAGGGAACACTGAAGCTTTCTTT

v_call: TRBV6-5
d_call: NA
clone_size: NA
j_call: TRBJ1-6
cdr3_aa: CASSYGFARNNSPLHF
cdr3_nt: TGTGCCAGCAGTTACGGTTTCGCAAGGAATAATTCACCCCTCCACTTT

v_call: TRBV28
d_call: NA
clone_size: NA
j_call: TRBJ1-1
cdr3_aa: CASSLKGDGLSAEAFF
cdr3_nt: TGTGCCAGCAGTTTAAAAGGCGACGGTCTCTCTGCTGAAGCTTTCTTT

v_call: TRBV2
d_call: TRBD2
clone_size: few
j_call: TRBJ2-4
cdr3_aa: CASSEELAVPKNIQYF
cdr3_nt: TGTGCCAGCAGTGAGGAGCTAGCGGTCCCCAAAAACATTCAGTACTTC

v_call: TRBV7-9
d_call: NA
clone_size: NA
j_call: TRBJ1-1
cdr3_aa: CASSWGPRGTEAFF
cdr3_nt: TGTGCCAGCAGCTGGGGACCCCGAGGGACTGAAGCTTTCTTT

v_call: TRBV9
d_call: NA
clone_size: NA
j_call: TRBJ2-2
cdr3_aa: CASSVISNTGELFF
cdr3_nt: TGTGCCAGCAGCGTAATTTCGAACACCGGGGAGCTGTTTTTT

v_call: TRBV6-1
d_call: TRBD1
clone_size: NA
j_call: TRBJ1-6
cdr3_aa: CASSVTGDSPLHF
cdr3_nt: TGTGCCAGCAGTGTGACAGGGGATTCACCCCTCCACTTT

v_call: TRBV2
d_call: TRBD2
clone_size: NA
j_call: TRBJ2-1
cdr3_aa: CASSEERGEQFF
cdr3_nt: TGTGCCAGCAGTGAAGAGCGGGGCGAGCAGTTCTTC

v_call: TRBV7-2
d_call: NA
clone_size: NA
j_call: TRBJ1-5
cdr3_aa: CASSRQTESPQHF
cdr3_nt: TGTGCTAGCAGCCGGCAGACTGAATCGCCCCAGCATTTT